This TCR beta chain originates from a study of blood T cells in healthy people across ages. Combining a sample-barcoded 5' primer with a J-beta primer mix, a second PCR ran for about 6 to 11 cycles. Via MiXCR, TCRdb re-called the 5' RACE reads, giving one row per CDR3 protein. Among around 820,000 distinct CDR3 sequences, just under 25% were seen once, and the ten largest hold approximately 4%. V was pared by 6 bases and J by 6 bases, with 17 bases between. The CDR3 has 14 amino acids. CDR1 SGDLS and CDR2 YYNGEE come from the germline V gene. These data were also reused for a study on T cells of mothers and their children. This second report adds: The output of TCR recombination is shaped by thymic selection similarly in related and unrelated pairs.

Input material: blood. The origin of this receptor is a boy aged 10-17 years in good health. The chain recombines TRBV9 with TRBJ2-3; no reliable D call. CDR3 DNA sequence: TGTGCCAGCACGATTAATTTCATCGGGGATACGCAGTATTTT. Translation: CASTINFIGDTQYF.